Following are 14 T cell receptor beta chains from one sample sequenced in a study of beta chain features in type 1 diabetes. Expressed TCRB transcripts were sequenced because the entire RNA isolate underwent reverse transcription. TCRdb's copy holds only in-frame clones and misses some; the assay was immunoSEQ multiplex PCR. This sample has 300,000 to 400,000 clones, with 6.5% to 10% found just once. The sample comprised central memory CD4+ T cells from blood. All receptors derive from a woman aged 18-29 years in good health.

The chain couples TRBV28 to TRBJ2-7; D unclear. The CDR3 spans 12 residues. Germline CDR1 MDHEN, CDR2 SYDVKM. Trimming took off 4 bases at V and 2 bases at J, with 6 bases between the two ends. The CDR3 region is CASSSTAYEQYF. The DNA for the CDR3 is TGTGCCAGCAGTTCTACAGCCTACGAGCAGTACTTC. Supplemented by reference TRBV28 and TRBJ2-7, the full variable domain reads DVKVTQSSRYLVKRTGEKVFLECVQDMDHENMFWYRQDPGLGLRLIYFSYDVKMKEKGDIPEGYSVSREKKERFSLILESASTNQTSMYLCASSSTAYEQYFGPGTRLTVT.

The CDR3 coding sequence is TGTGCCAGCAGCAAGGGACAGGGTGCTGAGACCCAGTACTTC. This translates into CASSKGQGAETQYF. The chain employs TRBV7-2 and TRBJ2-5, with 9 bases matching TRBD1. J lost 5 bases, V lost 5 bases, and 6 bases had no gene match. CDR1 and CDR2 from the germline V gene are SGHTA and FQGNSA. The CDR3 has 14 residues. The full variable domain, completed using reference TRBV7-2 and TRBJ2-5, is GAGVSQSPSNKVTEKGKDVELRCDPISGHTALYWYRQSLGQGLEFLIYFQGNSAPDKSGLPSDRFSAERTGGSVSTLTIQRTQQEDSAVYLCASSKGQGAETQYFGPGTRLLVL.

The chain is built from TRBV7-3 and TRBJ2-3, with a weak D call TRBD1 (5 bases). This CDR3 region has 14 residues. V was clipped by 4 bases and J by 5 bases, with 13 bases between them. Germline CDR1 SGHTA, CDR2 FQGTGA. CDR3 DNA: TGTGCCAGCAGCTCCCTGGGGCTAGTAGATACGCAGTATTTT. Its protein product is CASSSLGLVDTQYF.

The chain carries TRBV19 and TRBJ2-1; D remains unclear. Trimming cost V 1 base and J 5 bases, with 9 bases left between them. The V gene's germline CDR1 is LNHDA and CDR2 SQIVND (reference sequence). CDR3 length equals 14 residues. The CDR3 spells CASSIARANNEQFF. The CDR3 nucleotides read TGTGCCAGTAGTATAGCCCGGGCCAACAATGAGCAGTTCTTC. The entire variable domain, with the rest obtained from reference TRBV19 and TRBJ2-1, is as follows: DGGITQSPKYLFRKEGQNVTLSCEQNLNHDAMYWYRQDPGQGLRLIYYSQIVNDFQKGDIAEGYSVSREKKESFPLTVTSAQKNPTAFYLCASSIARANNEQFFGPGTRLTVL.

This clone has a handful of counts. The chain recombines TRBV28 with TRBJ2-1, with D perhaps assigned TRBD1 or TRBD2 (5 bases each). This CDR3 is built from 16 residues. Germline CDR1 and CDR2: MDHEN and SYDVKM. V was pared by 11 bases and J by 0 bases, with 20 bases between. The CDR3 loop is CAGSGRAASSYNEQFF. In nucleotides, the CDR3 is TGTGCCGGATCAGGGCGGGCGGCAAGCTCCTACAATGAGCAGTTCTTC.

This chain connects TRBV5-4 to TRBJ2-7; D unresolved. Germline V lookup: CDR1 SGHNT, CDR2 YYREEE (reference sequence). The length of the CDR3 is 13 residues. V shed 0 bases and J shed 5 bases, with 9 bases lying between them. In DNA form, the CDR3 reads TGTGCCAGCAGCTTGGGGTCCGAGGACGAGCAGTACTTC. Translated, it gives CASSLGSEDEQYF. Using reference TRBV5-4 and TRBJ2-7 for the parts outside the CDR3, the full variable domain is ETGVTQSPTHLIKTRGQQVTLRCSSQSGHNTVSWYQQALGQGPQFIFQYYREEENGRGNFPPRFSGLQFPNYSSELNVNALELDDSALYLCASSLGSEDEQYFGPGTRLTVT.

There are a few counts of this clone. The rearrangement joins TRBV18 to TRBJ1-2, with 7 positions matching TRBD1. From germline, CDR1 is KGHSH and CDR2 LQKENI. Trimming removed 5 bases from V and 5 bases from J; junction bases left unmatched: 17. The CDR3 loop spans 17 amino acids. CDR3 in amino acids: CASSDQGQRYLAYGYTF. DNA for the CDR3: TGTGCCAGCTCAGACCAGGGACAGCGTTATCTTGCTTATGGCTACACCTTC.

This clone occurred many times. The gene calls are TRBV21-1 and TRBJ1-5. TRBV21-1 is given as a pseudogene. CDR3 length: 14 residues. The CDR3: CASSLRVSNQPQHF. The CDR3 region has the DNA TGTGCCAGCAGCCTCCGGGTTAGCAATCAGCCCCAGCATTTT.

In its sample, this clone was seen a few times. CDR3 coding DNA: TGCGCCAGCAGCTGGGGCCCTGTAAGGGAGTACGAGCAGTACTTC. It translates to CASSWGPVREYEQYF. The chain uses TRBV5-1 and TRBJ2-7; D is possibly TRBD1 or TRBD2 (5 bases each). V was shortened by 3 bases and J by 4 bases, with 17 bases between the two germline ends. Germline V gives CDR1 SGHRS, CDR2 YFSETQ. CDR3 size: 15 residues.

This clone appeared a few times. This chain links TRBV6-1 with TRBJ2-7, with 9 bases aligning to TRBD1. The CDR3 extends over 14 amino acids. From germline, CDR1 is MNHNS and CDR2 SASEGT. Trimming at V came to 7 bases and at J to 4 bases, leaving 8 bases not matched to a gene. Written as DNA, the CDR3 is TGTGCCAGCAATACCGGGACAGGGCCATACGAGCAGTACTTC. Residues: CASNTGTGPYEQYF.

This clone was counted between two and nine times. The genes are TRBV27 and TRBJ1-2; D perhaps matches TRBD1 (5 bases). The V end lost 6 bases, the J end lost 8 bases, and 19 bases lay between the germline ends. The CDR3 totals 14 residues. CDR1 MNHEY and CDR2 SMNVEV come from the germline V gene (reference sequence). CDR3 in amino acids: CASSTYDRAGGYTF. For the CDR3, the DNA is TGTGCCAGCAGCACGTACGACAGAGCGGGGGGCTACACCTTC.

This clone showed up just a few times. The CDR3 loop reads CASSPGTGVYNEQFF. Here the CDR3 DNA reads TGTGCCAGCAGCCCCGGGACAGGGGTTTACAATGAGCAGTTCTTC. The rearrangement links TRBV7-2 to TRBJ2-1; 10 nucleotides match TRBD1. V trimming: 5 bases; J trimming: 4 bases; junction bases outside the gene matches: 5. CDR1 is SGHTA, CDR2 FQGNSA, per germline. The CDR3 is 15 amino acids.

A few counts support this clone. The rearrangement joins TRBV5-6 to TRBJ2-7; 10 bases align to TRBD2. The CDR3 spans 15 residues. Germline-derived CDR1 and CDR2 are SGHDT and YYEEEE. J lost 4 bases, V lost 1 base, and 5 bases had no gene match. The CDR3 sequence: CASSLSPSGSYEQYF. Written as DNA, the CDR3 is TGTGCCAGCAGCTTGTCTCCTAGCGGGAGTTACGAGCAGTACTTC.

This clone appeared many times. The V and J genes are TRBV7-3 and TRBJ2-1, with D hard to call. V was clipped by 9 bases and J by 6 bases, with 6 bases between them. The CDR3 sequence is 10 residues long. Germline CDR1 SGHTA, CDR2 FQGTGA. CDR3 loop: CARELNEQFF. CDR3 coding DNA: TGTGCCAGGGAACTCAATGAGCAGTTCTTC.